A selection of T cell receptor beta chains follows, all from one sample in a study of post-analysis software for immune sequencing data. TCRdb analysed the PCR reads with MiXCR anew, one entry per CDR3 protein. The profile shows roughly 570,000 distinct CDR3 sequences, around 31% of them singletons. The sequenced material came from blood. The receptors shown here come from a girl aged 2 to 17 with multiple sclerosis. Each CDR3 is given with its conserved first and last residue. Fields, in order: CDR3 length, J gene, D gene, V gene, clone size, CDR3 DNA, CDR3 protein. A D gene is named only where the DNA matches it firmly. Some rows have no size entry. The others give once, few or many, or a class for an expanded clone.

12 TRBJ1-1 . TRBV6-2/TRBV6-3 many TGTGCCAGCAGAGGACAGAACACTGAAGCTTTCTTT CASRGQNTEAFF
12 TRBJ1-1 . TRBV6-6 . TGTGCCAGCAGTTCCTCGTGGGAATACGCTTTCTTT CASSSSWEYAFF
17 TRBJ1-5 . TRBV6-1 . TGTGCCAGCAGTGAACTGGGATCGTACAATAGCAATCAGCCCCAGCATTTT CASSELGSYNSNQPQHF
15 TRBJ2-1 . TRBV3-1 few TGTGCCAGCAGCCAAGGGACGGGGAAGGGGTATGAGCAGTTCTTC CASSQGTGKGYEQFF
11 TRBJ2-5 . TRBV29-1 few TGCAGCGTTTCTGGGGGAGAGACCCAGTACTTC CSVSGGETQYF
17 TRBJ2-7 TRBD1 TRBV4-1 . TGCGCCAGCAGCCAAGATTTTGAAACAGGGGCAGGCTACGAGCAGTACTTC CASSQDFETGAGYEQYF
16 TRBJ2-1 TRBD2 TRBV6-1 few TGTGCCAGCAGTGCGCCGGGCGGGGGGGGGTACAATGAGCAGTTCTTC CASSAPGGGGYNEQFF
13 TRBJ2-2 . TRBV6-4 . TGTGCCAGCAGTGACTCGGCTACCGGGGAGCTGTTTTTT CASSDSATGELFF
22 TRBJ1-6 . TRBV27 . TGTGCCAGCAGTTTATACGCCCCGGGACGGAGCTTTGTGGAGTCCTATAATTCACCCCTCCACTTT CASSLYAPGRSFVESYNSPLHF
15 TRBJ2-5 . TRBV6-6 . TGTGCCAGCAGTTATCTTGTAGCGAAACAAGAGACCCAGTACTTC CASSYLVAKQETQYF
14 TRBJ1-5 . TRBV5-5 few TGTGCCAGCAGCCCTGACCTCCCGAGGCAGCCCCAGCATTTT CASSPDLPRQPQHF
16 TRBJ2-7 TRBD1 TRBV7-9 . TGTGCCAGCACCGGGGACAGGGGGTCCCCTACCTACGAGCAGTACTTC CASTGDRGSPTYEQYF
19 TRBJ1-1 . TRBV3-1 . TGTGCCAGCAGCCAAGATCCCCTAACCCTGGAGGGAGAACGCACTGAAGCTTTCTTT CASSQDPLTLEGERTEAFF
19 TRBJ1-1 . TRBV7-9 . TGTGCCAGCAGCTTAGCCGTGGAGGGAGGACGATTGGTGAACACTGAAGCTTTCTTT CASSLAVEGGRLVNTEAFF
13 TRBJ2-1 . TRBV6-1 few TGTGCCAGCAGTGTCCACAGCTACAATGAGCAGTTCTTC CASSVHSYNEQFF
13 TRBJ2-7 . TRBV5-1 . TGCGCCAGCAGGCCAGCGAGTGGAGGGGAGCAGTACTTC CASRPASGGEQYF
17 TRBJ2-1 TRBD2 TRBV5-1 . TGCGCCAGCAGCTCCACTAGCGGGGGGGCCGGGTACAATGAGCAGTTCTTC CASSSTSGGAGYNEQFF
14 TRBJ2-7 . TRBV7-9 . TGTGCCAGCAGCTGTAAACGGGGGTCCTACGAGCAGTACTTC CASSCKRGSYEQYF
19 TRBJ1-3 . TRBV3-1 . TGTGCCAGCAGCCAAGGAGTGTGGGGCAGCCCTTACTCTGGAAACACCATATATTTT CASSQGVWGSPYSGNTIYF
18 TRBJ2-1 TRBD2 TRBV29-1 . TGCAGCGGGCTCGGGACTAGCGGGGGGGTTCCACGGAACAATGAGCAGTTCTTC CSGLGTSGGVPRNNEQFF
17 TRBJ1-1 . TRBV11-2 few TGTGCCAGCAGCTTAGTTCGGGGTTGGGCCCTGAACACTGAAGCTTTCTTT CASSLVRGWALNTEAFF
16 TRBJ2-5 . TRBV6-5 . TGTGCCAGCAGTTACTCGATAGTGAGGGGAGGAGAGACCCAGTACTTC CASSYSIVRGGETQYF
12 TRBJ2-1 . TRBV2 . TGTGCCAGCGTCAGGGGGGCCAGGGAGCAGTTCTTC CASVRGAREQFF
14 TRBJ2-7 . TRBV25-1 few TGTGCCAGCAGCTTGCCCGGGACGGCCTACGAGCAGTACTTC CASSLPGTAYEQYF
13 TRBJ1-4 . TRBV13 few TGTGCCAGCAGCTGGGGGACTGGGGAAAAACTGTTTTTT CASSWGTGEKLFF
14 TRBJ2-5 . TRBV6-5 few TGTGCCAGCAGTTACCGGGGACCACAAGAGACCCAGTACTTC CASSYRGPQETQYF
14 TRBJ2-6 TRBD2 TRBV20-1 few TGCAGTGCTAGCGGGGGGTTTGGGGCCAACGTCCTGACTTTC CSASGGFGANVLTF
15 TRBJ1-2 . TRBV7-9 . TGTGCCAGCAGCTTGAACCGGGCCACCTCATGGGGCTACACCTTC CASSLNRATSWGYTF
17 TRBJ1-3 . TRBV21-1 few TGTGCCAGCAGCCCTTCCAGGACAGACTACTCTGGAAACACCATATATTTT CASSPSRTDYSGNTIYF
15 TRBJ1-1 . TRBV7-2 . TGTGCCAGCAGCTTAGCGTGCGGTTTCCGCACTGAAGCTTTCTTT CASSLACGFRTEAFF
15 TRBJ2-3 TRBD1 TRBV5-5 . TGTGCCAGCAGCTTGATCCAGGGGGCCGCAGATACGCAGTATTTT CASSLIQGAADTQYF
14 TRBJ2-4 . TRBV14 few TGTGCCAGCAGCCAAGTATCTAGGGGGAACATTCAGTACTTC CASSQVSRGNIQYF
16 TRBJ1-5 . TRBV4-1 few TGCGCCAGCAGCCCCTCATTAGGGGCCGGCAATCAGCCCCAGCATTTT CASSPSLGAGNQPQHF
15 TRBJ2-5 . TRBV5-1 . TGCGCCAGCAGCCGTAGCCGGGGTAAGGTTGATGAGCAGTACTTC CASSRSRGKVDEQYF
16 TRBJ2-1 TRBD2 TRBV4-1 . TGCGCCAGCAGCCAATATCTAGCGGGGGAGAACAATGAGCAGTTCTTC CASSQYLAGENNEQFF
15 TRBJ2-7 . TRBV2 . TGTGCCAGCAGTTTTCCAGGGAAAGGATCCTACGAGCAGTACTTC CASSFPGKGSYEQYF
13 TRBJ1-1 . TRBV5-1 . TGCGCCAGCAGCGAGGACATGAACACTGAAGCTTTCTTT CASSEDMNTEAFF
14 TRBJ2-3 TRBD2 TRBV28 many TGTGCCAGCACCCCGGGGGGGGCGCAAGATACGCAGTATTTT CASTPGGAQDTQYF
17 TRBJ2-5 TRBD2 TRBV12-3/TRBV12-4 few TGTGCCAGCAGTTTAGAAACTAGCGGGGGACCCCAAGAGACCCAGTACTTC CASSLETSGGPQETQYF
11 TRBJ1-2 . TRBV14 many TGTGCCAGCAGCCAAAACTATGGCTACACCTTC CASSQNYGYTF
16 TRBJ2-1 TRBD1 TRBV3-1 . TGTGCCAGCAGCCGCGCCCAGGGGGCGGGATACAATGAGCAGTTCTTC CASSRAQGAGYNEQFF
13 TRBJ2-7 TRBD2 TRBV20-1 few TGCAGTGCTTACCTAGCGGGGGGTTACGAGCAGTACTTC CSAYLAGGYEQYF
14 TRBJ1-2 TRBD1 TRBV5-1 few TGCGCCAGCAGCTCAGGGACAGGGACCTATGGCTACACCTTC CASSSGTGTYGYTF
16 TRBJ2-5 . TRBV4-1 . TGCGCCAGCAGCCAAGATGGCGGACTCTCCCAAGAGACCCAGTACTTC CASSQDGGLSQETQYF
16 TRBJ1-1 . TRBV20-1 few TGCAGTGCTAGAAGGGGCCCCGGGACTAGAGGGACTGAAGCTTTCTTT CSARRGPGTRGTEAFF
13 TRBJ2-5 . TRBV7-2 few TGTGCCAGCAGCTTCAGGGATGGGGTCGAGCAGGACTTC CASSFRDGVEQDF
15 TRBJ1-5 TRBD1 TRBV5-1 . TGCGCCAGCAGCTTGGGGACAGGGATCTATCAGCCCCAGCATTTT CASSLGTGIYQPQHF
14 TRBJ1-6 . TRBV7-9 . TGTGCCAGCCTGGGGGGCCCATATAATTCACCCCTCCACTTT CASLGGPYNSPLHF